Included here is one TCR beta chain sequence, with context. No antigen is known for it. Each CDR3 protein gets one entry after TCRdb re-called the 5' RACE reads with MiXCR. The sample lists fewer than 250,000 distinct CDR3 sequences; about 10% were seen once. The V gene's germline CDR1 is SQVTM and CDR2 ANQGSEA. The V segment lost 5 bases and the J segment 6 bases; nucleotides outside the gene matches: 2. The CDR3 is 11 residues long. The data belong to a study of CD8 T cells in ankylosing spondylitis. General study points: What appeared characteristic of ankylosing spondylitis blood was a TCR beta motif of under 10 highly homologous variants. The clones that were linked to disease were reported to be significantly enriched in matched synovial fluid samples from ankylosing spondylitis patients.

The sequenced sample consisted of blood, either unsorted or a sorted T cell fraction (not recorded which). This chain connects TRBV29-1 to TRBJ2-3, with TRBD1 identical over 7 bases. The sequence was collected from a male donor with ankylosing spondylitis or in good health (not recorded which). The CDR3 nucleotides are TGCAGCGTTCAACAGGGGGATACGCAGTATTTT. Translation: CSVQQGDTQYF.